These 8 T cell receptor beta chains originate from one sample sequenced in a study of T-cell memory formation after mild COVID-19. MiXCR, applied by TCRdb to the 5' RACE reads, yields one record per CDR3 protein. The table has nearly 350,000 distinct CDR3 sequences, under 15% seen once. Sequencing was carried out using PBMCs or a T cell subset sorted from them (not recorded which). The receptors shown here come from a man between 18 and 29 years old who had mild COVID-19 (a few samples of this study predate the infection). Cell type and time point are not known.

This clonotype was counted many times. The chain employs TRBV7-8 and TRBJ1-5; possible D gene TRBD1, 6 bases. CDR1 is SGHVS, CDR2 FQNEAQ, per germline. This CDR3 contains 16 residues. V lost 4 bases, J lost 0 bases, and 13 bases lay in between. CDR3 residues: CASSSWTENSNQPQHF. The CDR3 DNA reads as TGTGCCAGCAGCTCATGGACAGAGAATAGCAATCAGCCCCAGCATTTT.

In this sample, this clonotype turned up many times. The chain has TRBV7-8 and TRBJ2-5; tentative D call: TRBD2 (5 bases). The CDR3 loop spans 13 amino acids. V lost 7 bases and J lost 0, with 9 bases in between. Germline CDR1 reads SGHVS; CDR2 reads FQNEAQ. The CDR3 sequence: CASNPGDQETQYF. For the CDR3, the DNA is TGTGCCAGCAACCCCGGGGACCAAGAGACCCAGTACTTC.

The genes are TRBV6-2 or TRBV6-3 and TRBJ2-7, with 7 bases that match TRBD2. CDR1 and CDR2 from the germline V gene are MNHEY and SVGEGT. This CDR3 region has 14 residues. V was pared by 7 bases and J by 2 bases, with 8 bases of the junction left unmatched. CDR3 nucleotide sequence: TGTGCCAGCAACAGACCGGGGGGTGCCTACGAGCAGTACTTC. Residues: CASNRPGGAYEQYF.

This clonotype was counted between two and nine times. The chain recombines TRBV7-9 with TRBJ1-1; D might be TRBD1 (5 bases). The V and J ends lost 6 bases and 4 bases respectively, with 15 bases between them. The CDR3 contains 14 residues. CDR1 is SEHNR, CDR2 FQNEAQ, per germline (reference sequence). CDR3 DNA: TGTGCCAGCAGAATAGGCGGGGGGACCACTGAAGCTTTCTTT. As protein: CASRIGGGTTEAFF.

This chain uses TRBV14 with TRBJ1-1; no reliable D call. Germline V gene lookup returns CDR1 SGHDN and CDR2 FVKESK. This CDR3 has 16 residues. V shed 0 bases and J shed 5 bases, with 16 bases lying between them. The CDR3 region has the DNA TGTGCCAGCAGCCAAGAACGGTTAAGGCTGGGGACTGAAGCTTTCTTT. It is translated as CASSQERLRLGTEAFF.

This clonotype occurred a few times. The rearrangement links TRBV6-5 to TRBJ2-7; 7 bases fit TRBD2. This CDR3 has 16 residues. The J segment lost 4 bases and the V segment lost 0 bases, leaving 9 bases of the junction unmatched. Germline V lookup: CDR1 MNHEY, CDR2 SVGAGI. This CDR3 is CASSYSVQAGRYEQYF. In DNA form, the CDR3 reads TGTGCCAGCAGTTACTCGGTTCAAGCGGGGAGGTACGAGCAGTACTTC.

This rearrangement joins TRBV6-5 to TRBJ1-1, with unresolved D. Trimming shortened V by 7 bases and J by 5 bases, and 11 bases separated the two germline ends. This CDR3 is built from 12 residues. CDR1 MNHEY and CDR2 SVGAGI come from the germline V gene. The CDR3 is CASKGFLTEAFF. CDR3 nucleotides: TGTGCCAGCAAAGGATTTTTAACTGAAGCTTTCTTT.

This clonotype showed up many times. The chain joins TRBV15 to TRBJ1-3; D is ambiguous. Germline CDR1 reads LNHNV; CDR2 reads YYDKDF (reference sequence). V was cut by 2 bases and J by 2 bases, with 13 bases left in between. The CDR3 sequence is 16 residues long. This chain's CDR3 is CATSRPSSRTGNTIYF. CDR3 in DNA: TGTGCCACCAGCAGACCCTCCAGTAGGACTGGAAACACCATATATTTT.